This entry lists 6 T cell receptor beta chains sequenced from one sample in a study of cytotoxic CD8 clonotypes in ibrutinib-treated CLL. Profiled with immunoSEQ multiplex PCR; TCRdb holds only in-frame clones, not every one. The table has more than 60,000 clones, 75% to 90% seen once; the top ten hold 38%. The sequences come from PBMCs, collected after 24 months of ibrutinib treatment. The receptors shown here come from a human donor with chronic lymphocytic leukemia.

J is TRBJ2-3 and V is TRBV2; TRBD2 matches at 15 bases. CDR3 length: 14 residues. Germline lookup yields CDR1 SNHLY and CDR2 FYNNEI. Trimming removed 10 bases from V and 6 bases from J; junction bases left unmatched: 5. CDR3 in DNA: TGTGCCACCACCGGACTAGCGGGAGGGGATACGCAGTATTTT. Translation: CATTGLAGGDTQYF.

The table lists this clone with a few counts. This rearrangement joins TRBV7-9 to TRBJ2-3; TRBD1 matches at 7 bases. The CDR3 extends over 13 amino acids. J gave up 5 bases and V 5 bases, and 4 bases lay outside the gene matches. Germline V lookup: CDR1 SEHNR, CDR2 FQNEAQ (reference sequence). The CDR3 loop is CASSPQGLDTQYF. The CDR3 bases are TGTGCCAGCAGCCCACAGGGGTTAGATACGCAGTATTTT.

This chain uses TRBV4-1 with TRBJ2-7, with D perhaps TRBD1 or TRBD2 (6 bases each). From germline, CDR1 is MGHRA and CDR2 YSYEKL. The V end was cut by 3 bases, the J end by 6 bases, with 21 bases between. The CDR3 sequence is 16 residues long. The chain's CDR3 is CASSQPTGVRGLEQYF. The CDR3 DNA sequence: TGCGCCAGCAGCCAGCCGACGGGAGTCAGGGGTCTCGAGCAGTACTTC.

The V call is TRBV28, the J call TRBJ1-5; 10 nucleotides match TRBD1. CDR3 length: 15 amino acids. The J segment lost 3 bases and the V segment lost 4 bases, leaving 3 bases of the junction unmatched. Germline CDR1 MDHEN, CDR2 SYDVKM. CDR3 sequence reads: CASSWTGGTNQPQHF. CDR3 sequence (DNA): TGTGCCAGCAGTTGGACAGGGGGAACCAATCAGCCCCAGCATTTT. Combining the CDR3 with reference TRBV28 and TRBJ1-5 gives the whole variable domain DVKVTQSSRYLVKRTGEKVFLECVQDMDHENMFWYRQDPGLGLRLIYFSYDVKMKEKGDIPEGYSVSREKKERFSLILESASTNQTSMYLCASSWTGGTNQPQHFGDGTRLSIL.

V usage is TRBV7-2 and J usage is TRBJ2-7; D might be TRBD1 or TRBD2, each matching 5 bases. The CDR3 contains 13 residues. Trimming cost V 10 bases and J 2 bases, with 15 bases left between them. Germline V lookup: CDR1 SGHTA, CDR2 FQGNSA. The CDR3 protein is CATRDGTAYEQYF. DNA of the CDR3: TGTGCCACCAGGGATGGGACCGCCTACGAGCAGTACTTC. Full variable domain (outside the CDR3, taken from reference TRBV7-2 and TRBJ2-7): GAGVSQSPSNKVTEKGKDVELRCDPISGHTALYWYRQSLGQGLEFLIYFQGNSAPDKSGLPSDRFSAERTGGSVSTLTIQRTQQEDSAVYLCATRDGTAYEQYFGPGTRLTVT.

The chain uses TRBV7-4 and TRBJ2-7, with TRBD2 matching 12 bases. CDR3 size: 19 residues. Germline V gene data show CDR1 as SGHVT and CDR2 as SQSDAQ. V lost 1 base, J lost 2 bases, and 12 bases stayed unmatched. CDR3 loop: CASSLEGQTSGSWAYEQYF. The CDR3 nucleotides are TGTGCCAGCAGCTTAGAGGGCCAGACTAGCGGGAGTTGGGCCTACGAGCAGTACTTC. The entire variable domain, with the rest obtained from reference TRBV7-4 and TRBJ2-7, is as follows: GAGVSQSPRYKVAKRGRDVALRCDSISGHVTLYWYRQTLGQGSEVLTYSQSDAQRDKSGRPSGRFSAERPERSVSTLKIQRTEQGDSAVYLCASSLEGQTSGSWAYEQYFGPGTRLTVT.